This T cell receptor (beta chain) appears in the sequencing data of a study of blood T cell repertoires in COVID-19. Study-wide background: Italy, Spain and the United States were the sources of the convalescent and acute COVID-19 samples.

Participants reported their clinical history, and cohort assignment relied on those reports. TCRdb keeps only in-frame clones here, not all; method: immunoSEQ multiplex PCR. The sample includes some 330,000 clones, 80% to 95% seen only once; the top ten take less than 20%. The CDR3 has 16 amino acids. The germline CDR1 and CDR2 sequences are KGHDR and SFDVKD. The germline V and J ends were trimmed by 0 bases and 4 bases, with 12 bases remaining between them. The chain couples TRBV24-1 to TRBJ2-1; no definite D call. Material for sequencing was PBMCs or T cells enriched from blood (not recorded which). The clonotype comes from a woman in her twenties or thirties who had recovered from COVID-19. The CDR3 loop reads CATSDLVAGEYNEQFF. Written as DNA, the CDR3 is TGTGCCACCAGTGATTTGGTGGCAGGTGAATACAATGAGCAGTTCTTC.